Listed here are 14 T cell receptor beta chains from one sample, sequenced in a study of cytomegalovirus exposure and HLA in healthy donors. Primers included in the PCR were 60 Vbeta and 13 Jbeta primers. Using immunoSEQ multiplex PCR, the repertoire was profiled, and TCRdb retains in-frame clones only, with some absent. The sample holds 150,000 to 200,000 clones, about 80% seen once. The sample was PBMCs. The receptors stem from a man aged 25-45 years in good health and CMV-seropositive.

V and J are TRBV6-1 and TRBJ2-7; D unclear. Deletions cut 7 bases from V and 3 bases from J, with 13 bases between. CDR3 length: 13 amino acids. CDR1 is MNHNS and CDR2 is SASEGT in the germline V gene. The CDR3 reads CASTESQNYEQYF. The CDR3 DNA reads TGTGCCAGCACCGAGTCTCAAAACTACGAGCAGTACTTC.

V usage is TRBV6-1 and J usage is TRBJ2-1; tentative D call: TRBD2 (6 bases). V was clipped by 2 bases and J by 3 bases, with 14 bases between them. CDR3 length: 16 amino acids. Germline loops: CDR1 MNHNS, CDR2 SASEGT. The CDR3 sequence is CASSETYGGLYNEQFF. For the CDR3, the DNA is TGTGCCAGCAGTGAAACATACGGGGGTCTCTACAATGAGCAGTTCTTC.

The table lists this clone with a few counts. The chain uses TRBV14 and TRBJ2-2, with TRBD1 matching over 9 bases. CDR3 length: 13 amino acids. V lost 3 bases, J lost 7 bases, and 0 bases stayed unmatched. Looked up from germline, CDR1 is SGHDN and CDR2 is FVKESK. Here the CDR3 DNA reads TGTGCCAGCAGCCAGACAGGGGGCGGGGAGCTGTTTTTT. It yields the protein CASSQTGGGELFF.

The V gene is TRBV5-1, the J gene TRBJ2-3, with D maybe TRBD1 (7 bases). This CDR3 contains 14 residues. Trimming took off 2 bases at V and 3 bases at J, with 10 bases between the two ends. Germline V gene sequence: CDR1 SGHRS, CDR2 YFSETQ. The CDR3 DNA sequence: TGCGCCAGCAGCTTCCAGGGGGGTACAGATACGCAGTATTTT. It is translated as CASSFQGGTDTQYF.

The chain is built from TRBV13 and TRBJ2-2; D ambiguous. The CDR3 extends over 13 amino acids. CDR1 is PRHDT and CDR2 is FYEKMQ in the germline V gene (reference sequence). The ends were cut back, 3 bases at V and 3 bases at J, with 5 bases in the middle. Here the CDR3 DNA reads TGTGCCAGCAGCTTTGAGGACACCGGGGAGCTGTTTTTT. Translating gives CASSFEDTGELFF. Using reference TRBV13 and TRBJ2-2 for the parts outside the CDR3, the full variable domain is AAGVIQSPRHLIKEKRETATLKCYPIPRHDTVYWYQQGPGQDPQFLISFYEKMQSDKGSIPDRFSAQQFSDYHSELNMSSLELGDSALYFCASSFEDTGELFFGEGSRLTVL.

This clone showed up just a few times. This chain links TRBV9 with TRBJ2-1; 12 bases map to TRBD2. The V segment lost 2 bases and the J segment 6 bases; nucleotides outside the gene matches: 9. Germline CDR1 SGDLS, CDR2 YYNGEE. The CDR3 runs to 17 residues. The CDR3 is CASSVLAGGSGGNEQFF. CDR3 sequence (DNA): TGTGCCAGCAGCGTGCTAGCGGGGGGGTCGGGGGGCAATGAGCAGTTCTTC.

This rearrangement joins TRBV5-1 to TRBJ2-7, with 13 bases lining up with TRBD2. The CDR3 consists of 16 residues. The germline gives CDR1 SGHRS, CDR2 YFSETQ. Trimming at V came to 5 bases and at J to 5 bases, leaving 10 bases not matched to a gene. The CDR3 loop reads CASSYGLAGAPNEQYF. The CDR3 coding sequence is TGCGCCAGCAGTTACGGACTAGCGGGGGCCCCAAACGAGCAGTACTTC.

The chain couples TRBV9 to TRBJ2-7, with a weak D call TRBD2 (7 bases). Germline values: CDR1 SGDLS, CDR2 YYNGEE. The CDR3 has 16 amino acids. V lost 0 bases and J 2 bases, leaving 15 bases between the germline ends. In DNA, the CDR3 is TGTGCCAGCAGCGTAGGCCACAGGGAGGGCCCCTACGAGCAGTACTTC. Translated, it gives CASSVGHREGPYEQYF. The variable domain in full, with the rest retrieved from reference TRBV9 and TRBJ2-7, is DSGVTQTPKHLITATGQRVTLRCSPRSGDLSVYWYQQSLDQGLQFLIQYYNGEERAKGNILERFSAQQFPDLHSELNLSSLELGDSALYFCASSVGHREGPYEQYFGPGTRLTVT.

This clone was seen a handful of times. The chain links TRBV27 to TRBJ1-4; a weak D match, TRBD1 (6 bases). Trimming removed 6 bases at V and 0 bases at J, with 8 bases between. Per germline, CDR1 MNHEY and CDR2 SMNVEV (reference sequence). There are 14 residues in the CDR3. CDR3 region: CASSRTATNEKLFF. CDR3 coding DNA: TGTGCCAGCAGCCGGACAGCAACTAATGAAAAACTGTTTTTT.

V usage is TRBV5-1 and J usage is TRBJ2-5, with 13 bases aligning to TRBD2. The V gene's germline CDR1 is SGHRS and CDR2 YFSETQ. The trim removed 4 bases at V and 5 bases at J, leaving 14 bases unmatched. The CDR3 loop spans 18 amino acids. The chain's CDR3 is CASSPGTSGTTHRETQYF. CDR3 in DNA: TGCGCCAGCAGCCCCGGGACTAGCGGGACTACACATAGGGAGACCCAGTACTTC. The entire variable domain, with the rest obtained from reference TRBV5-1 and TRBJ2-5, is as follows: KAGVTQTPRYLIKTRGQQVTLSCSPISGHRSVSWYQQTPGQGLQFLFEYFSETQRNKGNFPGRFSGRQFSNSRSEMNVSTLELGDSALYLCASSPGTSGTTHRETQYFGPGTRLLVL.

The CDR3 DNA follows: TGTGCCAGCAGCCTCAGGATTAGCTCCTACAATGAGCAGTTCTTC. It specifies CASSLRISSYNEQFF. The chain combines TRBV14 with TRBJ2-1; D gene unclear. The CDR3 runs 15 residues. Germline CDR1 and CDR2: SGHDN and FVKESK. Trimming took off 4 bases at V and 0 bases at J, with 10 bases between the two ends. The full variable domain, completed using reference TRBV14 and TRBJ2-1, is EAGVTQFPSHSVIEKGQTVTLRCDPISGHDNLYWYRRVMGKEIKFLLHFVKESKQDESGMPNNRFLAERTGGTYSTLKVQPAELEDSGVYFCASSLRISSYNEQFFGPGTRLTVL.

V is TRBV5-1 and J is TRBJ2-3; 8 bases are a match to TRBD1. J lost 3 bases, V lost 4 bases, and 4 bases had no gene match. The CDR3 contains 14 residues. From germline, CDR1 is SGHRS and CDR2 YFSETQ. CDR3: CASSRTGRTDTQYF. CDR3 DNA sequence: TGCGCCAGCAGCCGGACAGGGAGGACAGATACGCAGTATTTT.

The gene calls are TRBV7-9 and TRBJ2-7; 8 nucleotides align to TRBD2. This CDR3 is 14 amino acids long. Germline loops: CDR1 SEHNR, CDR2 FQNEAQ (reference sequence). The J segment lost 4 bases and the V segment lost 5 bases, leaving 7 bases of the junction unmatched. The CDR3: CASSPREGGYEQYF. The CDR3 DNA sequence: TGTGCCAGCAGCCCCCGGGAGGGTGGGTACGAGCAGTACTTC.

The chain links TRBV6-6 to TRBJ2-1, with 8 bases matching TRBD2. Looked up from germline, CDR1 is MNHNY and CDR2 is SVGAGI (reference sequence). The CDR3 sequence is 13 residues long. Trimming cost V 6 bases and J 4 bases; bases outside gene matches: 2. CDR3 residues: CASSPGGYNEQFF. CDR3 bases: TGTGCCAGCAGCCCGGGGGGGTACAATGAGCAGTTCTTC.